Only a few counts were recorded for the clone carrying this TCR beta chain. Its antigen remains unknown. These data originate in a study of early T cells in non-severe SARS-CoV-2 infection. Study-level points and caveats: VDJdb-based annotation leaned toward anti-spike CD8 responses and missed private and CD4 specificities.

In the library, individual cDNA molecules carried attached unique molecular identifiers. Using its own MiXCR run on the 5' RACE reads, TCRdb lists one record per CDR3 protein. The data hold roughly 70,000 distinct CDR3 sequences, with around 21% observed a single time. The source is an adult who was a healthcare worker with PCR-confirmed SARS-CoV-2 infection or an uninfected control (not recorded which). Sequencing used whole blood, obtained at baseline.

The CDR3 region has the DNA TGTGCCAGCAGCTCCTTAGTTGGCCGCTTGAATGAGCAGTTCTTC. Translating it yields CASSSLVGRLNEQFF. The chain carries TRBV11-2 and TRBJ2-1; D gene uncertain. Trimming stripped 4 bases from V and 7 bases from J, with 17 bases between. Per germline, CDR1 SGHAT and CDR2 FQNNGV. CDR3 length equals 15 residues. Drawing the rest from reference TRBV11-2 and TRBJ2-1, the complete variable domain is EAGVAQSPRYKIIEKRQSVAFWCNPISGHATLYWYQQILGQGPKLLIQFQNNGVVDDSQLPKDRFSAERLKGVDSTLKIQPAKLEDSAVYLCASSSLVGRLNEQFFGPGTRLTVL.